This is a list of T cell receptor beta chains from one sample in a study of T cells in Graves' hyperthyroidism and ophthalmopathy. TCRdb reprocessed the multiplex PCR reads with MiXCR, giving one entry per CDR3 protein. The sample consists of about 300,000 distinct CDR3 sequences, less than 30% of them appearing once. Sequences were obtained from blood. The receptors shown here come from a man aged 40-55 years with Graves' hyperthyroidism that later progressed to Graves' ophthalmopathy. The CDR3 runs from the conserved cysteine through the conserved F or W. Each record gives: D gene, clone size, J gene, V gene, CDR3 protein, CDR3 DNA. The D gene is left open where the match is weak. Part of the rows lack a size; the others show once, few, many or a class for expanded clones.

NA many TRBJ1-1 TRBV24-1 CATPRGPNTEAFF TGTGCCACCCCGCGGGGCCCTAACACTGAAGCTTTCTTT
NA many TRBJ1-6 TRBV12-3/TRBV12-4 CASSHDGDSPLHF TGTGCCAGCAGCCACGATGGGGATTCACCCCTCCACTTT
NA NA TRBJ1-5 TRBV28 CASKIQGRGDQPQHF TGTGCCAGCAAAATCCAGGGGAGAGGCGATCAGCCCCAGCATTTT
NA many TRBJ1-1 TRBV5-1 CASSLKLNTEAFF TGCGCCAGCAGCTTGAAGTTGAACACTGAAGCTTTCTTT
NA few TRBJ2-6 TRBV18 CASSPLGLGISHSGANVLTF TGTGCCAGCTCACCACTCGGCTTGGGTATCTCGCACTCTGGGGCCAACGTCCTGACTTTC
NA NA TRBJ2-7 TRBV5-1 CASSLLGTREQYF TGCGCCAGCAGCCTATTGGGAACGAGAGAGCAGTACTTC
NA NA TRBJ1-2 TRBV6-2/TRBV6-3 CASSYRGATYGYTF TGTGCCAGCAGTTACCGGGGGGCGACCTATGGCTACACCTTC
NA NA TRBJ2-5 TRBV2 CASRGGEETQYF TGTGCCAGCAGGGGAGGCGAAGAGACCCAGTACTTC
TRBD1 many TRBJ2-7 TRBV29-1 CSVRNPGTGSYEQYF TGCAGCGTCCGCAACCCAGGGACAGGCTCCTACGAGCAGTACTTC
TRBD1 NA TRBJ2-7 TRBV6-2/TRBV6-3 CASRNRGPSVYEQYF TGTGCCAGCAGGAACAGGGGGCCATCCGTCTACGAGCAGTACTTC
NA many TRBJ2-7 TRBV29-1 CSVVGAVTYEQYF TGCAGCGTTGTGGGGGCCGTAACCTACGAGCAGTACTTC
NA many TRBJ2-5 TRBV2 CASTQDSQETQYF TGTGCCAGCACCCAGGACTCACAAGAGACCCAGTACTTC
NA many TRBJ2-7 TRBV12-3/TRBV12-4 CASSFLAFDEQYF TGTGCCAGCAGTTTTCTAGCGTTCGACGAGCAGTACTTC
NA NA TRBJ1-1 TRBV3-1 CASSLSQNTEAFF TGTGCCAGCAGCCTCAGCCAGAACACTGAAGCTTTCTTT
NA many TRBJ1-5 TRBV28 CASSFGASSNQPQHF TGTGCCAGCAGTTTTGGGGCCAGTAGCAATCAGCCCCAGCATTTT
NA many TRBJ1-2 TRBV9 CASSPGAGGYTF TGTGCCAGCAGCCCGGGAGCCGGTGGCTACACCTTC
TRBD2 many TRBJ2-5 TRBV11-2 CASTRAGAETQYF TGTGCCAGCACCCGAGCGGGAGCAGAGACCCAGTACTTC
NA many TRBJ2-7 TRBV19 CASSIRQATTMQYF TGTGCCAGTAGTATTCGACAGGCCACTACGATGCAGTACTTC
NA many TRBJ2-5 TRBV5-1 CASSPFRMSMVQETQYF TGCGCCAGCAGCCCTTTCAGGATGAGTATGGTTCAAGAGACCCAGTACTTC
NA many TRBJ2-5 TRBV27 CASSLSTGETQYF TGTGCCAGCAGTTTATCGACGGGCGAGACCCAGTACTTC
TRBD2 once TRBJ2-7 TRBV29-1 CSVRTSGTEYF TGCAGCGTGCGAACTAGCGGGACGGAGTACTTC
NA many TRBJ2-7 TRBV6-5 CASRSNREQYF TGTGCCAGCAGATCCAACAGAGAGCAGTACTTC
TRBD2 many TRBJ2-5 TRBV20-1 CSASLREGRETQYF TGCAGTGCTAGTTTGCGGGAGGGCCGAGAGACCCAGTACTTC
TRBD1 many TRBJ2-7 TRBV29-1 CSVRTGHEQYF TGCAGCGTCCGGACAGGGCACGAGCAGTACTTC
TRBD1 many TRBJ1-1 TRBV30 CAWSADRVAFF TGTGCCTGGAGCGCTGACAGGGTCGCTTTCTTT
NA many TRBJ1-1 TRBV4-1 CASSQERRGAGMNTEAFF TGCGCCAGCAGCCAAGAAAGACGGGGAGCGGGGATGAACACTGAAGCTTTCTTT
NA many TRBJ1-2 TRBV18 CASSPPATLGGYTF TGTGCCAGCTCACCACCGGCTACTTTGGGTGGCTACACCTTC
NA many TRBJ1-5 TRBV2 CAVRTSRSQPQHF TGTGCCGTCCGGACTTCCCGCAGTCAGCCCCAGCATTTT
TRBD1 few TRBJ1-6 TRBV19 CATWDRGNSPLHF TGTGCCACCTGGGACAGGGGGAATTCACCCCTCCACTTT
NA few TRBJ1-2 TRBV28 CASSLQRNYGYTF TGTGCCAGCAGTTTGCAGCGTAACTATGGCTACACCTTC
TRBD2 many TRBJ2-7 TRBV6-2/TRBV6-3 CASTGRGDYEQYF TGTGCCAGCACGGGGAGGGGAGACTACGAGCAGTACTTC
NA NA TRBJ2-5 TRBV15 CATSRGRGGETQYF TGTGCCACCAGCAGAGGCAGGGGCGGCGAGACCCAGTACTTC
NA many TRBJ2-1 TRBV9 CASSPSRGAAAEQFF TGTGCCAGCAGCCCCTCTCGGGGTGCAGCAGCCGAGCAGTTCTTC
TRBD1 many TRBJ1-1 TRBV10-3 CATRTGLDTEAFF TGTGCCACCCGGACAGGGTTAGACACTGAAGCTTTCTTT
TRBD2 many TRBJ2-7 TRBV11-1 CASSPTSGRPHSYEQYF TGTGCCAGCAGCCCAACTAGCGGGAGGCCTCACTCCTACGAGCAGTACTTC
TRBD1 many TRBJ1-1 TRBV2 CASTGQGGEAFF TGTGCCAGCACCGGACAGGGGGGTGAAGCTTTCTTT
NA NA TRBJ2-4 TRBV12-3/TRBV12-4 CASSLGDQTNIQYF TGTGCCAGCAGTTTAGGGGACCAAACTAACATTCAGTACTTC
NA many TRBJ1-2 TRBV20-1 CSATDTYGYTF TGCAGTGCTACAGACACCTATGGCTACACCTTC
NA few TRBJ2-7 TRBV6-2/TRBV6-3 CASSFLPGGAASLGRQYF TGTGCCAGCAGTTTCCTCCCTGGCGGAGCGGCTTCCCTTGGACGGCAGTACTTC
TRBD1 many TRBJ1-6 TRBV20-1 CSAKETGGPSPLHF TGCAGTGCTAAGGAAACAGGGGGCCCATCACCCCTCCACTTT
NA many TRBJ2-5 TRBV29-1 CSVDLGFQETQYF TGCAGCGTTGATCTTGGGTTCCAAGAGACCCAGTACTTC
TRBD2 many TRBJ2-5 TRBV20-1 CSARDPTTSGAEETQYF TGCAGTGCTAGAGACCCCACGACTAGCGGGGCGGAGGAGACCCAGTACTTC
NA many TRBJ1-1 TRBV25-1 CASSESVNTEAFF TGTGCCAGCAGTGAATCGGTGAACACTGAAGCTTTCTTT
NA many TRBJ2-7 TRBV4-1 CASSQRVGYEQYF TGCGCCAGCAGCCAACGCGTTGGCTACGAGCAGTACTTC
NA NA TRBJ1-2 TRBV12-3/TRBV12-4 CASSYDSRDYGYTF TGTGCCAGCAGTTACGACAGCCGGGACTATGGCTACACCTTC